A selection of T cell receptor beta chains follows, all from one sample in a study of spatial heterogeneity in lung cancer. TCRdb reprocessed the 5' RACE reads with MiXCR, giving one entry per CDR3 protein. Among roughly 1,100 distinct CDR3 sequences listed, less than 5% were seen once. The sequenced sample was lung tumor tissue, obtained at surgery. Every receptor here comes from a male donor with early-stage non-small cell lung cancer. Each CDR3 is given with its conserved first and last residue. Fields, in order: V gene, CDR3 protein.

>TRBV7-9
CASSSHDWQGSNSPLHF
>TRBV28
CASSVPGQGYNEQFF
>TRBV20-1
CSAKILIGGYEQYF
>TRBV7-2
CASSLQALTRVNQPQHF
>TRBV18
CASSPPTESYGYTF
>TRBV5-4
CASSSPGTNTDTQYF
>TRBV7-8
CASSFETGLGETQYF
>TRBV12-3/TRBV12-4
CASKDGQPNTEAFF
>TRBV29-1
CSVIPAGYYNEQFF
>TRBV2
CASGDSVQYNEQFF
>TRBV7-8
CASRSGAGAYNEQFF
>TRBV4-3
CASSQGAVANYGYTF
>TRBV18
CASSASGGDTEAFF
>TRBV4-1
CASSHSSVYNSPLHF
>TRBV4-3
CASSQYRDSGNTIYF
>TRBV12-3/TRBV12-4
CASSSGITTDTQYF
>TRBV7-2
CASSPSVLRGLEQFF